This TCR beta chain was captured in a study of cytomegalovirus exposure and HLA in healthy donors. Study conclusions and caveats: Cytomegalovirus status was reportedly diagnosed by the classifier with high specificity and sensitivity.

The CDR3 has 14 amino acids. Losses at the gene ends were 0 bases for V and 4 bases for J; bases not matched to a gene: 3. CDR1 and CDR2 from the germline V gene are SGHRS and YFSETQ. Method: immunoSEQ multiplex PCR; TCRdb's copy keeps in-frame clones and lacks some. The sample includes tens of thousands of clones, 80% to 95% of them seen just once. The donors were part of the validation cohort of 120 subjects. That cohort was separate from the first cohort, which comprised 550 to 750 subjects. About this clone: The antigen is undetermined.

Material for sequencing was PBMCs. The V call is TRBV5-1, the J call TRBJ2-7; 8 positions agree with TRBD1. The sequence derives from a young woman in good health and CMV-seronegative. CDR3 loop: CASSLEGQDYEQYF. The CDR3 bases are TGCGCCAGCAGCTTGGAGGGACAGGATTACGAGCAGTACTTC.